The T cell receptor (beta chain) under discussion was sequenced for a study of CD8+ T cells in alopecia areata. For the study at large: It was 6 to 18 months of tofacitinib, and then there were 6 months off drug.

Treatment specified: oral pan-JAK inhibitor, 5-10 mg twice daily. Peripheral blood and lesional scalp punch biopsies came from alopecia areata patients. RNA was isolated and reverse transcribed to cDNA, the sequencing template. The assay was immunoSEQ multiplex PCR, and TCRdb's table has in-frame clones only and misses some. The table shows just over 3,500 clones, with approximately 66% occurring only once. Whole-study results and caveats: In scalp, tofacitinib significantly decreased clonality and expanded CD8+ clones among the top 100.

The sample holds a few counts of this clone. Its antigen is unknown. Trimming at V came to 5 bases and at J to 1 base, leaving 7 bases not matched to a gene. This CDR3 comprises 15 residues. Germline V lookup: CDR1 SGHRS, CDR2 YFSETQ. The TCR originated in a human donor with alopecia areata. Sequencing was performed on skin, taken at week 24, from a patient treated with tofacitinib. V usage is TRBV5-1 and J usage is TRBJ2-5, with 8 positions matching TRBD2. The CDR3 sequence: CASRFAGGLQETQYF. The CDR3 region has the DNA TGCGCCAGCAGATTCGCGGGGGGCCTCCAAGAGACCCAGTACTTC.